The 11 T cell receptor beta chains in this list originate from one sample, sequenced in a study of blood T cell repertoires in COVID-19. Using immunoSEQ multiplex PCR, the repertoire was profiled, and TCRdb retains in-frame clones only, with some absent. This sample yields a few hundred thousand clones, of which over 75% are seen a single time; more than 5% belongs to the top ten. The material sequenced was PBMCs or T cells enriched from blood (not recorded which). Receptor source: a man aged 25 to 40 who had recovered from COVID-19.

In this sample, this clone turned up once. The rearrangement joins TRBV28 to TRBJ1-1, with D unresolved. V lost 6 bases and J lost 0, with 11 bases in between. Per the germline V gene, CDR1 is MDHEN and CDR2 is SYDVKM. This CDR3 spans 14 amino acids. The CDR3 loop reads CASRGGRLNTEAFF. The DNA for the CDR3 is TGTGCCAGCAGGGGTGGGAGATTGAACACTGAAGCTTTCTTT.

This clone was observed once. The chain employs TRBV6-4 and TRBJ2-1; D is perhaps TRBD1 (5 bases). The length of the CDR3 is 15 residues. Germline lookup yields CDR1 MRHNA and CDR2 SNTAGT. Trimming shortened V by 5 bases and J by 8 bases, and 19 bases separated the two germline ends. The CDR3 nucleotides read TGTGCCAGCAGTAAACAAAACACCAAAGGGGATGAGCAGTTCTTC. Translated, it gives CASSKQNTKGDEQFF.

The chain couples TRBV12-3 or TRBV12-4 to TRBJ2-4, with a weak D call TRBD2 (5 bases). V shed 5 bases and J shed 11 bases, with 16 bases lying between them. The CDR3 totals 13 residues. As DNA, the CDR3 is TGTGCCAGCAGTGGAGGTAGATTAACGGTTCAGTACTTC. Its translation: CASSGGRLTVQYF.

The genes are TRBV10-3 and TRBJ2-3; unclear D gene. Trimming left V 0 bases short and J 5 bases short, with 6 bases between. The germline CDR1 and CDR2 sequences are ENHRY and SYGVKD. This CDR3 comprises 13 residues. The DNA for the CDR3 is TGTGCCATCAGTGAGTCACGAGGAGATACGCAGTATTTT. Amino acids: CAISESRGDTQYF.

The chain links TRBV18 to TRBJ2-7; 8 nucleotides align to TRBD1. The CDR3 totals 14 residues. J lost 4 bases, V lost 3 bases, and 5 bases had no gene match. Germline CDR1 and CDR2: KGHSH and LQKENI. The CDR3 sequence: CASSPAQGAYEQYF. DNA of the CDR3: TGTGCCAGCTCACCGGCGCAGGGGGCGTACGAGCAGTACTTC.

The gene calls are TRBV5-1 and TRBJ2-3, with 7 bases identical to TRBD2. After removal of 3 bases from V and 3 bases from J, the junction contained 10 bases not matched to a gene. Per germline, CDR1 SGHRS and CDR2 YFSETQ. The CDR3 loop spans 16 amino acids. CDR3 in amino acids: CASSWGTNTITDTQYF. CDR3 DNA sequence: TGCGCCAGCAGCTGGGGGACTAACACAATAACAGATACGCAGTATTTT.

The V call is TRBV4-2, the J call TRBJ1-5; D possibly corresponds to TRBD1 (6 bases). The CDR3 runs 14 residues. Germline CDR1 and CDR2: LGHNA and YNFKEQ. The ends were cut back, 1 base at V and 6 bases at J, with 10 bases in the middle. CDR3 sequence: CASSQGGGVQPQHF. Written as DNA, the CDR3 is TGTGCCAGCAGCCAAGGGGGGGGCGTTCAGCCCCAGCATTTT.

The rearrangement uses TRBV29-1 and TRBJ2-5; TRBD2 aligns across 10 bases. Germline lookup yields CDR1 SQVTM and CDR2 ANQGSEA. J lost 5 bases, V lost 2 bases, and 5 bases had no gene match. CDR3 size: 14 residues. The CDR3 reads CSVELSGGAETQYF. CDR3 coding DNA: TGCAGCGTTGAACTGAGCGGGGGGGCGGAGACCCAGTACTTC.

The chain has TRBV3-1 (or the pseudogene TRBV3-2) and TRBJ2-1; D is perhaps TRBD2 (5 bases). The CDR3 covers 16 residues. V shed 0 bases and J shed 3 bases, with 12 bases lying between them. Germline V gene sequence: CDR1 LGHDT, CDR2 YNNKEL (reference sequence). CDR3 nucleotides: TGTGCCAGCAGCCAAGAGGACGGGGTAAACTACAATGAGCAGTTCTTC. This encodes CASSQEDGVNYNEQFF.

The genes are TRBV5-1 and TRBJ2-6; TRBD1 aligns across 9 bases. The junction had 4 bases not matched to a gene; V was cut back by 2 bases and J by 1 base. The CDR3 sequence is 17 residues long. In germline, CDR1 is SGHRS, CDR2 YFSETQ. The CDR3 region has the DNA TGCGCCAGCAGCTTCAGGGACAGGGTATCTGGGGCCAACGTCCTGACTTTC. It encodes CASSFRDRVSGANVLTF.

In its sample, this clone was seen a few times. The CDR3, as DNA: TGCGCCAGCAGCTTTTCCGGTCCGAGCTCCTACGAGCAGTACTTC. This sequence encodes CASSFSGPSSYEQYF. The rearrangement joins TRBV5-1 to TRBJ2-7; D unclear. The germline CDR1 and CDR2 sequences are SGHRS and YFSETQ. V was clipped by 2 bases and J by 0 bases, with 12 bases between them. CDR3 length: 15 amino acids.